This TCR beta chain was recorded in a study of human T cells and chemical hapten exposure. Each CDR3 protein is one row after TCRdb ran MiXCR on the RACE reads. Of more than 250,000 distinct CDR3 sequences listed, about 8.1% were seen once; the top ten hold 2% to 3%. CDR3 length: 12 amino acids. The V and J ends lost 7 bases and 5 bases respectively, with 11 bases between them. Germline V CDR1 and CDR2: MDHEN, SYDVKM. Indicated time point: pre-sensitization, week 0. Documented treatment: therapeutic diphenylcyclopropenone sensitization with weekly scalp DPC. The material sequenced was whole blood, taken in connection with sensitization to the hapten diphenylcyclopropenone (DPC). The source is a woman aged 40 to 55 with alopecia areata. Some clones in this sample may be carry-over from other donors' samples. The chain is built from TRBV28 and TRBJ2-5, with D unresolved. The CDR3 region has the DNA TGTGCCAGCACCTCTGGGTACGAGACCCAGTACTTC. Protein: CASTSGYETQYF.